These 22 T cell receptor beta chains share one sample of origin, sequenced in a study of CD8 T cells in ankylosing spondylitis. TCRdb passed the 5' RACE reads through MiXCR, listing each CDR3 protein once. The sample holds more than 30,000 distinct CDR3 sequences, approximately 9.9% seen once. The specimen sequenced was synovial fluid, either unsorted or a sorted T cell fraction (not recorded which). The receptors stem from a male donor with ankylosing spondylitis.

This clonotype showed up many times. This chain connects TRBV7-6 to TRBJ2-3, with TRBD1 as a possible D gene (6 bases). V was pared by 5 bases and J by 3 bases, with 21 bases between. The CDR3 contains 17 residues. CDR1 SGHVS and CDR2 FNYEAQ come from the germline V gene. CDR3 sequence reads: CASSGLSQGHFTDTQYF. The CDR3 region has the DNA TGTGCCAGCAGCGGCCTATCGCAGGGACACTTTACAGATACGCAGTATTTT.

The sample holds many counts of this clonotype. The chain uses TRBV7-8 and TRBJ2-7; D is unclear. Germline V gene sequence: CDR1 SGHVS, CDR2 FQNEAQ. This CDR3 region has 14 residues. Trimming removed 1 base at V and 2 bases at J, with 9 bases between. The CDR3: CASSLGLLAYEQYF. The CDR3 nucleotides are TGTGCCAGCAGCTTAGGTCTACTGGCCTACGAGCAGTACTTC.

This clonotype was found many times. This sequence joins TRBV5-1 and TRBJ2-1; no firm D call. Trimming pared 0 bases from V and 8 bases from J, leaving 12 bases between. Germline lookup yields CDR1 SGHRS and CDR2 YFSETQ. The CDR3 has 14 residues. The DNA of the CDR3 is TGCGCCAGCAGCTTGGAACGGGTTTCCGATGAGCAGTTCTTC. It yields the protein CASSLERVSDEQFF.

The sample holds many counts of this clonotype. The chain recombines TRBV4-1 with TRBJ2-1, with TRBD2 identical over 10 bases. Trimming took 2 bases from V and 7 from J; bases not matched to a gene: 11. The CDR3 contains 17 residues. The germline V gene has CDR1 MGHRA and CDR2 YSYEKL. CDR3 DNA sequence: TGCGCCAGCAGCCAACCGGGTCTAGCGGGGGAGAGGAATGAGCAGTTCTTC. Its translation is CASSQPGLAGERNEQFF.

Many counts were recorded for this clonotype. The chain joins TRBV27 to TRBJ1-3; 11 bases map to TRBD1. The CDR3 loop spans 15 amino acids. V trimming: 5 bases; J trimming: 4 bases; junction bases outside the gene matches: 4. Germline V gives CDR1 MNHEY, CDR2 SMNVEV (reference sequence). For the CDR3, the DNA is TGTGCCAGCAGTAGCGGGACAGGGGGAGGAAACACCATATATTTT. Protein: CASSSGTGGGNTIYF.

As to this clonotype: Relative to the germline gene, one junction end is altered; a read error may explain this. V and J are TRBV2 and TRBJ2-1; 7 nucleotides line up with TRBD1. The germline V gene has CDR1 SNHLY and CDR2 FYNNEI. The CDR3 has 15 amino acids. As DNA, the CDR3 is TGTGCCAGGAACGGACAGGCTAGCTCCTACAATAAGCAGTTCTTC. This encodes CARNGQASSYNKQFF.

V and J are TRBV5-8 and TRBJ2-3; D uncertain. This CDR3 region has 15 residues. Germline V gene data show CDR1 as SGHTS and CDR2 as YDEGEE. V lost 1 base and J 2 bases, leaving 11 bases between the germline ends. DNA for the CDR3: TGTGCCAGCAGCTTGTTGACGGCTAACACAGATACGCAGTATTTT. It yields the protein CASSLLTANTDTQYF. Filled out from reference TRBV5-8 and TRBJ2-3, the complete variable domain reads EAGVTQSPTHLIKTRGQQATLRCSPISGHTSVYWYQQALGLGLQFLLWYDEGEERNRGNFPPRFSGRQFPNYSSELNVNALELEDSALYLCASSLLTANTDTQYFGPGTRLTVL.

This clonotype was seen only a few times. The chain is built from TRBV20-1 and TRBJ1-1, with a weak D call TRBD1 (5 bases). The CDR3 loop spans 12 amino acids. Trimming pared 4 bases from V and 4 bases from J, leaving 10 bases between. From germline, CDR1 is DFQATT and CDR2 SNEGSKA (reference sequence). The CDR3 loop is CSANNRGTEAFF. CDR3 DNA: TGCAGTGCTAATAATAGGGGCACTGAAGCTTTCTTT.

At least ten counts were recorded for this clonotype. This chain uses TRBV12-3 or TRBV12-4 with TRBJ2-1, with TRBD2 matching over 7 bases. V shed 3 bases, J shed 1 base, and the junction held 3 bases outside the gene matches. The CDR3 sequence is 15 residues long. CDR3 sequence: CASSFLAESYNEQFF. The CDR3 bases are TGTGCCAGCAGTTTTCTAGCGGAGTCCTACAATGAGCAGTTCTTC.

This clonotype has a count of ten or more. The chain links TRBV28 to TRBJ2-4; 13 bases match TRBD2. Germline lookup yields CDR1 MDHEN and CDR2 SYDVKM. The V segment lost 5 bases and the J segment 8 bases; nucleotides outside the gene matches: 15. This CDR3 has 18 amino acids. CDR3 region: CASSTGAGLAGDLDIQYF. CDR3 bases: TGTGCCAGCAGTACCGGGGCCGGACTAGCGGGAGACTTGGACATTCAGTACTTC.

The chain links TRBV11-2 to TRBJ2-1; 7 nucleotides match TRBD2. The CDR3 is 13 amino acids. J lost 6 bases, V lost 4 bases, and 3 bases had no gene match. The germline CDR1 and CDR2 sequences are SGHAT and FQNNGV. This CDR3 is CASSSGLLNEQFF. As DNA, the CDR3 is TGTGCCAGCAGCTCGGGACTACTCAATGAGCAGTTCTTC.

By frequency in the sample, this clonotype is medium-sized. V usage is TRBV5-1 and J usage is TRBJ2-7, with D maybe TRBD2 (5 bases). The CDR3 extends over 13 amino acids. The V and J ends lost 1 base and 4 bases respectively, with 9 bases between them. Germline loops: CDR1 SGHRS, CDR2 YFSETQ. CDR3 coding DNA: TGCGCCAGCAGCTTGCCTCGGACTTACGAGCAGTACTTC. Residues: CASSLPRTYEQYF.

This CDR3 is CASSLPAGQDYEQYF. The CDR3 bases are TGTGCCAGCAGTTTACCGGCAGGACAGGACTACGAGCAGTACTTC. The chain is built from TRBV28 and TRBJ2-7; TRBD1 matches at 7 bases. Germline loops: CDR1 MDHEN, CDR2 SYDVKM. The V segment lost 2 bases and the J segment 3 bases; nucleotides outside the gene matches: 7. This CDR3 comprises 15 residues.

Only a few counts were recorded for this clonotype. This chain uses TRBV19 with TRBJ2-1; D perhaps matches TRBD1 (5 bases). Trimming pared 3 bases from V and 9 bases from J, leaving 12 bases between. CDR1 is LNHDA, CDR2 SQIVND, per germline (reference sequence). The CDR3 sequence is 13 residues long. This CDR3 reads CASSILSQGEQFF. The CDR3 coding sequence is TGTGCCAGTAGTATTCTTTCCCAGGGTGAGCAGTTCTTC.

The CDR3 DNA is TGTGCCAGCAGCGCAACAGGGGGCGGCGGCTACACCTTC. This gives the protein CASSATGGGGYTF. The chain couples TRBV12-3 or TRBV12-4 to TRBJ1-2; the match to TRBD1 covers 9 bases. With V trimmed by 6 bases and J by 8 bases, 7 bases remained unmatched. CDR3 size: 13 residues.

This clonotype was observed at least ten times. J is TRBJ2-3 and V is TRBV5-6; D ambiguous. Germline V CDR1 and CDR2: SGHDT, YYEEEE. The CDR3 contains 15 residues. Trimming pared 0 bases from V and 0 bases from J, leaving 8 bases between. CDR3 loop: CASSLGRYSTDTQYF. In DNA, the CDR3 is TGTGCCAGCAGCTTGGGCCGATACAGCACAGATACGCAGTATTTT. The variable domain in full, completed from reference TRBV5-6 and TRBJ2-3, reads DAGVTQSPTHLIKTRGQQVTLRCSPKSGHDTVSWYQQALGQGPQFIFQYYEEEERQRGNFPDRFSGHQFPNYSSELNVNALLLGDSALYLCASSLGRYSTDTQYFGPGTRLTVL.

This clonotype was seen a handful of times. The chain joins TRBV12-3 or TRBV12-4 to TRBJ2-1; TRBD2 is a possible D gene (5 bases). This CDR3 comprises 15 residues. V lost 5 bases, J lost 0 bases, and 11 bases lay in between. The CDR3: CASSADWSSYNEQFF. CDR3 nucleotide sequence: TGTGCCAGCAGTGCGGACTGGAGCTCCTACAATGAGCAGTTCTTC.

This clonotype was found many times. The gene calls are TRBV29-1 and TRBJ1-2; D gene ambiguous. This CDR3 spans 9 amino acids. Germline lookup yields CDR1 SQVTM and CDR2 ANQGSEA. Here the CDR3 reads CSWVGGYTF. The CDR3 coding sequence is TGCAGTTGGGTGGGGGGCTACACCTTC.

A few counts support this clonotype. J is TRBJ1-6 and V is TRBV7-3; a weak D match, TRBD1 (5 bases). CDR1 is SGHTA and CDR2 is FQGTGA in the germline V gene. The CDR3 has 14 amino acids. V lost 2 bases and J 10 bases, leaving 12 bases between the germline ends. CDR3 region: CASSLLGVNSPLHF. The CDR3 nucleotides read TGTGCCAGCAGCTTATTAGGGGTCAACTCACCCCTCCACTTT.

This clonotype showed up many times. This sequence joins TRBV20-1 and TRBJ2-3; no clear D. Germline V gene data show CDR1 as DFQATT and CDR2 as SNEGSKA (reference sequence). The length of the CDR3 is 12 residues. Trimming pared 6 bases from V and 2 bases from J, leaving 9 bases between. CDR3 sequence reads: CSAQLATDTQYF. CDR3 sequence (DNA): TGCAGTGCGCAGCTGGCCACAGATACGCAGTATTTT.

This clonotype was observed a few times. The chain recombines TRBV4-3 with TRBJ2-1, with 8 bases matching TRBD1. V lost 3 bases, J lost 6 bases, and 4 bases stayed unmatched. The CDR3 contains 14 residues. Per germline, CDR1 LGHNA and CDR2 YSLEER. CDR3 DNA sequence: TGCGCCAGCAGCCAGAGACAGGGGATCAATGAGCAGTTCTTC. Protein product: CASSQRQGINEQFF.

This clonotype appeared many times. The V and J genes are TRBV7-3 and TRBJ2-7; D ambiguous. V was cut by 0 bases and J by 2 bases, with 5 bases left in between. Germline V CDR1 and CDR2: SGHTA, FQGTGA. This CDR3 region has 13 residues. The chain's CDR3 is CASSLTVAYEQYF. CDR3 coding DNA: TGTGCCAGCAGCTTAACAGTGGCCTACGAGCAGTACTTC.